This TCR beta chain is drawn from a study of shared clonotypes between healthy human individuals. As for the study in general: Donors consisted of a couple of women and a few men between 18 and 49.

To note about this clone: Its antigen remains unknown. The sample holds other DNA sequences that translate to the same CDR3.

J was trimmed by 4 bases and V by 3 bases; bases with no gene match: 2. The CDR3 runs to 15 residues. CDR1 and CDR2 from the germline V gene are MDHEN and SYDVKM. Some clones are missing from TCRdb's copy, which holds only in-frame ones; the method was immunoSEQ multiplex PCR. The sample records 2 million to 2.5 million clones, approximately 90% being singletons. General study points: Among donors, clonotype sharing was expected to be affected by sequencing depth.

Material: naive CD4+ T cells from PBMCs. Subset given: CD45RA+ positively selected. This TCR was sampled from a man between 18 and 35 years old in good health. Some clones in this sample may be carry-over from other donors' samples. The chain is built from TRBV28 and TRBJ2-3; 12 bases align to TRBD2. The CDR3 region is CASSLTSGRPDTQYF. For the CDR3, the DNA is TGTGCCAGCAGTTTGACTAGCGGGAGACCAGATACGCAGTATTTT.